This entry concerns a single T cell receptor (beta chain). What it recognizes is unknown. The entry originates in a study of graft-versus-host responses after intestinal transplantation. Study summary: Recipients across the board were started on anti-thymocyte globulin induction, then kept on tacrolimus and steroids for two to four years. Study observations and caveats: Allografts carried high graft-versus-host to host-versus-graft clonal ratios in patients having graft-donor T cell macrochimerism. Early after transplant, HvG declines were associated with peak levels of circulating GvH clones.

CDR3 length equals 14 residues. Trimming took 10 bases from V and 1 from J; bases not matched to a gene: 7. Germline assignment: CDR1 LNHDA and CDR2 SQIVND (reference sequence). Assay used: immunoSEQ multiplex PCR; TCRdb lists only in-frame clones, some missing. The sample lists 60,000 to 80,000 clones, about 90% occurring once. Here the sequenced sample was unstimulated CD8+ T cells sorted from spleen or lymph node cells, taken before intestinal transplant. The V and J genes are TRBV19 and TRBJ2-3; 8 bases match TRBD2. The TCR sequence derives from a human donor who received an intestinal transplant. The CDR3 nucleotides read TGTGCCACCTCGGAGACTAGCGGCACAGATACGCAGTATTTT. As protein: CATSETSGTDTQYF.